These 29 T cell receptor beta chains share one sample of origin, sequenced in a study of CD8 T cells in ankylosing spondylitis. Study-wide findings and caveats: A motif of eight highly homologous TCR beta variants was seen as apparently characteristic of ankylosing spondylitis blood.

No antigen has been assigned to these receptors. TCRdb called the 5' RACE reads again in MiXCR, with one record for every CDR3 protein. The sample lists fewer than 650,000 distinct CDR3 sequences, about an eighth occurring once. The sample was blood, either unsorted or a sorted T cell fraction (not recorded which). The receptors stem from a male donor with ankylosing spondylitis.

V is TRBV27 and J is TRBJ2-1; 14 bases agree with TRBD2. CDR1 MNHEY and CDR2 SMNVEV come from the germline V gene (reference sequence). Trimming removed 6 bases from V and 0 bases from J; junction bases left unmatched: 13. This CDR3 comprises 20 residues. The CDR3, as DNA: TGTGCCAGCAGACAAACGACTAGCGGGAGGGCTTTAAGCTCCTACAATGAGCAGTTCTTC. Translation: CASRQTTSGRALSSYNEQFF.

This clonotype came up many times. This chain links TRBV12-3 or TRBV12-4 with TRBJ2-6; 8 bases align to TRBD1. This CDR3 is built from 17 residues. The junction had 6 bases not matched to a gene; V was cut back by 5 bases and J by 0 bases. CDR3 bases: TGTGCCAGCAGTCCCGGGACAGGTCTCTCTGGGGCCAACGTCCTGACTTTC. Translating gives CASSPGTGLSGANVLTF.

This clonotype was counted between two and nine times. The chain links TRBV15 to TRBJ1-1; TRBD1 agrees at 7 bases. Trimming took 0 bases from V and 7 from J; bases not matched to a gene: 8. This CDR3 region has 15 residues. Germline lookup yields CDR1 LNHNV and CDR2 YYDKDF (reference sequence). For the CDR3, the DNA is TGTGCCACCAGCAGAGAAAGGGGGCGAGGTGTTGAAGCTTTCTTT. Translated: CATSRERGRGVEAFF.

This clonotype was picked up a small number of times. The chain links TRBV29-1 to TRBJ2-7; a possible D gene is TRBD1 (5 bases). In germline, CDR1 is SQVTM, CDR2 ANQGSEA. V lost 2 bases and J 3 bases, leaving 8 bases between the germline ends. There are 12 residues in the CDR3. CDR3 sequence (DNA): TGCAGCGTTGAAATTCAGGGCTACGAGCAGTACTTC. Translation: CSVEIQGYEQYF.

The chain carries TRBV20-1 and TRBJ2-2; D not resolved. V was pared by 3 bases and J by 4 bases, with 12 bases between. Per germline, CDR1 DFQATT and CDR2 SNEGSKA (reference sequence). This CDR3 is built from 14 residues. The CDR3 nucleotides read TGCAGTGCTAGCCTTCCAGGTTTCACCGGGGAGCTGTTTTTT. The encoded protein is CSASLPGFTGELFF.

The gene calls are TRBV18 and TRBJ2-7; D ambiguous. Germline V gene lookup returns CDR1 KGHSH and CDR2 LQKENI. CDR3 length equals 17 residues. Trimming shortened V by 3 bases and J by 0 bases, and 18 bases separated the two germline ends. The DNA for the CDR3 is TGTGCCAGCTCACCTGGTCGGTTCAGTCCCGGCTCCTACGAGCAGTACTTC. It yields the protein CASSPGRFSPGSYEQYF. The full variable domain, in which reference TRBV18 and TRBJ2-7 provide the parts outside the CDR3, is NAGVMQNPRHLVRRRGQEARLRCSPMKGHSHVYWYRQLPEEGLKFMVYLQKENIIDESGMPKERFSAEFPKEGPSILRIQQVVRGDSAAYFCASSPGRFSPGSYEQYFGPGTRLTVT.

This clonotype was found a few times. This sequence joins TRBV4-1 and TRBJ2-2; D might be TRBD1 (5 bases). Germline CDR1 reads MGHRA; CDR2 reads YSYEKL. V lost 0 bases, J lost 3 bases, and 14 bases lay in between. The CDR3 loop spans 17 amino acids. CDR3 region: CASSQDGIQQDTGELFF. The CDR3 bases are TGCGCCAGCAGCCAAGATGGGATCCAACAGGACACCGGGGAGCTGTTTTTT.

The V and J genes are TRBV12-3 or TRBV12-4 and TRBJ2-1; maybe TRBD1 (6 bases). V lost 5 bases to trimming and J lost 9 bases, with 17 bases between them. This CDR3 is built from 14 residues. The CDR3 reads CASSLDLGAVEQFF. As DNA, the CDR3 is TGTGCCAGCAGTCTGGACTTGGGGGCTGTTGAGCAGTTCTTC.

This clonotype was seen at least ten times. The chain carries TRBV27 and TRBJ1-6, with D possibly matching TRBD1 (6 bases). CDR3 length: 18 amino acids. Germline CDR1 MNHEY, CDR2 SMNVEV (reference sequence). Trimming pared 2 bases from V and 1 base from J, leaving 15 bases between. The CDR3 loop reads CASSLSSQGGSYNSPLHF. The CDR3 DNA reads TGTGCCAGCAGTTTAAGTTCACAGGGAGGGTCCTATAATTCACCCCTCCACTTT.

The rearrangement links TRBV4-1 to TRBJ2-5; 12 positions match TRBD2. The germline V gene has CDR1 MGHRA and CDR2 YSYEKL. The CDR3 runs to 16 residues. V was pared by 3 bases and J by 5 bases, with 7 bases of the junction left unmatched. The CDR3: CASSHGLAGSGETQYF. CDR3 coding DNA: TGCGCCAGCAGCCACGGACTAGCGGGATCCGGGGAGACCCAGTACTTC.

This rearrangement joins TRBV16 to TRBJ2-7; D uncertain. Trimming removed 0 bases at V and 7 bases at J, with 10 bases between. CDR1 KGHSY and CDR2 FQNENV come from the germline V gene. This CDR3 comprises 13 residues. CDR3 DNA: TGTGCCAGCAGCCAATCGATGTTCGTGGAGCAGTACTTC. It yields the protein CASSQSMFVEQYF.

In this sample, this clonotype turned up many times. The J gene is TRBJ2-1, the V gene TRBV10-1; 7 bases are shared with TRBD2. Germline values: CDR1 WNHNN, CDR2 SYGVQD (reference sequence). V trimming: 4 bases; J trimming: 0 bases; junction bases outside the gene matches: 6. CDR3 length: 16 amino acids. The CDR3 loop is CASSATAGLSYNEQFF. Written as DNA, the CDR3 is TGCGCCAGCAGTGCAACAGCGGGACTCTCCTACAATGAGCAGTTCTTC.

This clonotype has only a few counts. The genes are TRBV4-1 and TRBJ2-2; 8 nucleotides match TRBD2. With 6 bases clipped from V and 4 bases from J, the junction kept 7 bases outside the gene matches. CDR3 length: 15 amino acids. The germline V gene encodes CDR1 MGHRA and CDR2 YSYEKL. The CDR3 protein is CASSLSGSATGELFF. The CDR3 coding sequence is TGCGCCAGCAGTCTGAGCGGGAGTGCCACCGGGGAGCTGTTTTTT.

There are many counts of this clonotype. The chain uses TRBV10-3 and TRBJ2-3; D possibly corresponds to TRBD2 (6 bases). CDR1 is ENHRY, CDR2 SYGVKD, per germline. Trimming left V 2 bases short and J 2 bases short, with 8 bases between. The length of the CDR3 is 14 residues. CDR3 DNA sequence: TGTGCCATCAGTGAGGGGGGGAACACAGATACGCAGTATTTT. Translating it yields CAISEGGNTDTQYF.

The CDR3 nucleotides are TGTGCCAGCTCACCAAGGGACTACACAACTAATGAAAAACTGTTTTTT. Translating it yields CASSPRDYTTNEKLFF. This chain joins TRBV18 and TRBJ1-4, with a tentative D call TRBD1 (5 bases). V lost 2 bases and J lost 0, with 10 bases in between. The germline V gene has CDR1 KGHSH and CDR2 LQKENI. The CDR3 totals 16 residues.

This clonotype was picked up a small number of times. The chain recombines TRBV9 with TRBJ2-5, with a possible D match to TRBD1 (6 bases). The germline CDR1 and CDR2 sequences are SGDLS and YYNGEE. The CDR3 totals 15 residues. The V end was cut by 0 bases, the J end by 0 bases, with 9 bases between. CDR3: CASSVEGHNQETQYF. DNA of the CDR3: TGTGCCAGCAGCGTAGAGGGACACAACCAAGAGACCCAGTACTTC.

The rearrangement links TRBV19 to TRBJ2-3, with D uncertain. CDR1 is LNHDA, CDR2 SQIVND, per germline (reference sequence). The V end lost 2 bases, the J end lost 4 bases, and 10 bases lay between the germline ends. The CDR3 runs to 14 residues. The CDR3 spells CASSITPVPDTQYF. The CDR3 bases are TGTGCCAGTAGTATAACCCCCGTCCCAGATACGCAGTATTTT.

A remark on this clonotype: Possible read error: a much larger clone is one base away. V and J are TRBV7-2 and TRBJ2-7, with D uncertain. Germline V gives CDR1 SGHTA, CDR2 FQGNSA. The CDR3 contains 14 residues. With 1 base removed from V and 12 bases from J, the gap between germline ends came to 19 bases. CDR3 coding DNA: TGTGCCAGCAGCTTAGGCAGTGGGCAGGCGGTCAGGTACTTC. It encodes CASSLGSGQAVRYF.

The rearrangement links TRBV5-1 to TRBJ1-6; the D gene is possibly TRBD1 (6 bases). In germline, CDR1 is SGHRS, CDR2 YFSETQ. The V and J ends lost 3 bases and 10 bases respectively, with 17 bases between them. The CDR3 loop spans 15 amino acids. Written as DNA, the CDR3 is TGCGCCAGCAGCTCGGGGGCGGGGGGTACGTCACCCCTCCACTTT. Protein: CASSSGAGGTSPLHF.

DNA of the CDR3: TGTGCCAGCTCACCAACAGGGAAAGAGACCCAGTACTTC. Translated, it gives CASSPTGKETQYF. V is TRBV18 and J is TRBJ2-5; D possibly corresponds to TRBD1 (6 bases). V gave up 2 bases and J gave up 3 bases, with 7 bases separating them. Germline V gives CDR1 KGHSH, CDR2 LQKENI. The CDR3 is made up of 13 amino acids.

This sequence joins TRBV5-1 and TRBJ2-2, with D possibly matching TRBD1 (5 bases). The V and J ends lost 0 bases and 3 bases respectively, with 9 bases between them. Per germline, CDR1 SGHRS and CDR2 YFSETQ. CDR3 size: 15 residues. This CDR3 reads CASSLGLRDTGELFF. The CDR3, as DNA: TGCGCCAGCAGCTTGGGGCTCAGGGACACCGGGGAGCTGTTTTTT.

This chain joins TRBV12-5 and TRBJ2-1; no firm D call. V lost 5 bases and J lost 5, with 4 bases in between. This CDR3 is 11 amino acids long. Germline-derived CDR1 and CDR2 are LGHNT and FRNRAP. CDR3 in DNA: TGTGCTAGTGGTCCGAACAATGAGCAGTTCTTC. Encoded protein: CASGPNNEQFF.

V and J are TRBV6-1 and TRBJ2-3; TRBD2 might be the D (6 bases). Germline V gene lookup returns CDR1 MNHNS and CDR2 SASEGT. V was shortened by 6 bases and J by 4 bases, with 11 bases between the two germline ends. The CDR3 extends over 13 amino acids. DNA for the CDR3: TGTGCCAGCAGAAGTCTAGCGCCAGATACGCAGTATTTT. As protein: CASRSLAPDTQYF.

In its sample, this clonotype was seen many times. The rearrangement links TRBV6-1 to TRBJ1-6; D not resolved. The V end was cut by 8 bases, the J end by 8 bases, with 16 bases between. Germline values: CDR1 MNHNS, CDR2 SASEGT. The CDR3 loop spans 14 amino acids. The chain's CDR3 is CASSQAGKDSPLHF. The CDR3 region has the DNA TGTGCCAGCTCCCAGGCGGGGAAGGATTCACCCCTCCACTTT.

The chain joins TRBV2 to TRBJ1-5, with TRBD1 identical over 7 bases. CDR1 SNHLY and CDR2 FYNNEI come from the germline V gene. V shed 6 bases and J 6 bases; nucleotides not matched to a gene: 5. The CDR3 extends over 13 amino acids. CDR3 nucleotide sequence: TGTGCCAGCAGGATACAGGGGACTCAGCCCCAGCATTTT. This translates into CASRIQGTQPQHF.

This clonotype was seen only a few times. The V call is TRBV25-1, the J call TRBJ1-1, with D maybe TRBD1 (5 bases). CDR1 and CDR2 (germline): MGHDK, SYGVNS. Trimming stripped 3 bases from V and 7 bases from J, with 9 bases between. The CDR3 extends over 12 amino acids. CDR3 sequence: CASSEGPSEAFF. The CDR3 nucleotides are TGTGCCAGCAGTGAGGGACCGAGTGAAGCTTTCTTT.

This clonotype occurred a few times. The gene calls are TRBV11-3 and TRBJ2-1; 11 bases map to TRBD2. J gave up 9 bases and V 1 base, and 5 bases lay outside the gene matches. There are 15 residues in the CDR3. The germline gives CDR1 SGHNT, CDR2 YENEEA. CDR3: CASSLATSGSAEQFF. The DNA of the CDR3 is TGTGCCAGCAGCTTAGCTACTAGCGGGAGTGCTGAGCAGTTCTTC.

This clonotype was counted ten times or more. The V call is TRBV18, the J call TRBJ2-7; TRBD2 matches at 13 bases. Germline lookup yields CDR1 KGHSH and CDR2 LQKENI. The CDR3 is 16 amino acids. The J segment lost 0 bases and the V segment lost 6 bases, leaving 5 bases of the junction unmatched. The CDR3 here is CASSPGLAGVSYEQYV. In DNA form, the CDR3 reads TGTGCCAGCTCTCCCGGACTAGCGGGAGTCTCCTACGAGCAGTACGTC.

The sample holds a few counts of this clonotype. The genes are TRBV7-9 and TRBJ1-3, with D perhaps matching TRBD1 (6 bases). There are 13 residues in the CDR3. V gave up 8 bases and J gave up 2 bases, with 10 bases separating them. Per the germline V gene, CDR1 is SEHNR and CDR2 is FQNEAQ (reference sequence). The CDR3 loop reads CASRGQAGNTIYF. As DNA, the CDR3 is TGTGCCAGCCGGGGGCAGGCTGGAAACACCATATATTTT.